One and the same sample provided the 10 T cell receptor beta chains below, sequenced in a study of blood T cells in healthy people across ages. A J-beta primer mix and a sample-barcoded 5' primer were used in a second PCR of about 6 to 12 cycles. TCRdb fed the 5' RACE reads into MiXCR, producing one record per CDR3 protein. The sample shows hundreds of thousands of distinct CDR3 sequences, 53% of them seen only once. Sequences were obtained from blood. Receptors were obtained from an elderly man in good health.

The rearrangement links TRBV12-5 to TRBJ2-1, with TRBD2 identical over 7 bases. Germline lookup yields CDR1 LGHNT and CDR2 FRNRAP. Trimming removed 4 bases from V and 4 bases from J; junction bases left unmatched: 7. This CDR3 comprises 15 residues. The DNA for the CDR3 is TGTGCTAGTGGTTCTAGCGGAGGGATGTACAATGAGCAGTTCTTC. It specifies CASGSSGGMYNEQFF.

This clonotype was detected only a few times. This chain links TRBV27 with TRBJ1-2; 7 nucleotides agree with TRBD1. Trimming removed 7 bases from V and 3 bases from J; junction bases left unmatched: 8. Looked up from germline, CDR1 is MNHEY and CDR2 is SMNVEV (reference sequence). This CDR3 has 14 amino acids. In DNA, the CDR3 is TGTGCCAGCACCCCGCGGACAGGTGACTATGGCTACACCTTC. Translated, it gives CASTPRTGDYGYTF.

This clonotype was counted only a few times. The V gene is TRBV7-9, the J gene TRBJ2-1, with D tentatively TRBD2 (6 bases). Germline CDR1 SEHNR, CDR2 FQNEAQ (reference sequence). This CDR3 is 13 amino acids long. V lost 5 bases, J lost 6 bases, and 11 bases lay in between. CDR3 residues: CASSPGTFNEQFF. DNA of the CDR3: TGTGCCAGCAGCCCCGGGACTTTCAATGAGCAGTTCTTC.

The chain combines TRBV28 with TRBJ1-1; 7 bases align to TRBD1. The V gene's germline CDR1 is MDHEN and CDR2 SYDVKM. The junction had 12 bases not matched to a gene; V was cut back by 4 bases and J by 1 base. The CDR3 runs to 17 residues. CDR3 in DNA: TGTGCCAGCAGTTCGATATCCGACAGGGTCCCGAACACTGAAGCTTTCTTT. This codes for CASSSISDRVPNTEAFF.

The J gene is TRBJ2-7, the V gene TRBV20-1; D may be TRBD2 (6 bases). The CDR3 runs 12 residues. Germline assignment: CDR1 DFQATT and CDR2 SNEGSKA (reference sequence). V lost 7 bases and J lost 4, with 14 bases in between. The CDR3 is CSGEDLSYEQYF. In nucleotides, the CDR3 is TGCAGTGGGGAGGATCTTTCTTACGAGCAGTACTTC.

V and J are TRBV7-9 and TRBJ2-7; the D gene is possibly TRBD2 (6 bases). The DNA matches TRBJ2-5 better at its end, which makes the J call doubtful. From germline, CDR1 is SEHNR and CDR2 FQNEAQ (reference sequence). The CDR3 has 16 residues. The CDR3 spells CASSLSRFPGGETQYF. The CDR3 coding sequence is TGTGCCAGCAGCTTAAGCAGATTCCCCGGGGGAGAGACCCAGTACTTC.

This clonotype has a count of ten or more. This rearrangement joins TRBV20-1 to TRBJ2-1; D call uncertain. CDR3 length: 12 amino acids. Germline V gene sequence: CDR1 DFQATT, CDR2 SNEGSKA (reference sequence). The V end was cut by 1 base, the J end by 1 base, with 2 bases between. For the CDR3, the DNA is TGCAGTGCTAGAGGGTCCTACAATGAGCAGTTCTTC. Its translation: CSARGSYNEQFF.

This chain links TRBV5-1 with TRBJ1-1; unclear D gene. The V and J ends lost 10 bases and 6 bases respectively, with 19 bases between them. There are 13 residues in the CDR3. CDR1 and CDR2 from the germline V gene are SGHRS and YFSETQ. The CDR3 sequence is CASESGPGAEAFF. CDR3 DNA: TGCGCCTCCGAATCGGGTCCTGGGGCTGAAGCTTTCTTT.

This sequence joins TRBV27 and TRBJ2-5; TRBD1 might be the D (7 bases). The DNA end lines up better with TRBJ2-7; the J call may be wrong. The V gene's germline CDR1 is MNHEY and CDR2 SMNVEV (reference sequence). The CDR3 loop spans 16 amino acids. The CDR3: CASSLTSSRGAHEQYF. The DNA for the CDR3 is TGTGCCAGCAGTTTAACGTCTAGCAGGGGGGCCCACGAGCAGTACTTC.

This clonotype was picked up a small number of times. The rearrangement joins TRBV10-3 to TRBJ2-1; 8 bases agree with TRBD1. The V and J ends lost 4 bases and 8 bases, in that order; junction bases with no gene match: 10. CDR1 and CDR2 (germline): ENHRY, SYGVKD. The CDR3 sequence is 15 residues long. The CDR3 DNA is TGTGCCATCAGTGCAACGGGACAGGTACAGGATGAGCAGTTCTTC. This encodes CAISATGQVQDEQFF.